A single T cell receptor beta chain is shown here with its context. Its specific antigen is unknown. The record has no base qualities; no much larger clone is one base away. Thawed unstimulated PBMCs were stained for CD3, CD4 and CD8 and FACS-sorted into CD3+CD4+ and CD3+CD8+ populations. All 8 studied subjects were randomized to withdrawal of immunosuppression. The Qiagen DNeasy Blood and Tissue Kit was used to isolate genomic DNA. The germline V gene supplies CDR1 SQVTM and CDR2 ANQGSEA. The germline ends are 17 bases apart after V is trimmed by 7 bases and J by 7 bases. Inclusive of the bounding cysteine and phenylalanine, the CDR3 is 12 residues long. This entry keeps only the CDR3 DNA: 36 bases, framed from base 1. These data belong to a study of T cell clones after liver transplantation (dated by TCRdb to the late 2010s). Background for the entire study: The samples were obtained from ITN030ST, a randomized trial that attempted immunosuppression withdrawal within 2 years after liver transplantation. Donor-reactive T cell clones were identified by TCRbeta sequencing after a pre-transplant mixed lymphocyte reaction and then tracked in post-transplant blood. Third party-reactive TCRbeta sequences were also identified from pre-transplant MLRs to serve as an antigen-independent comparator for donor-reactive sequences. Three of the eight recipients were HCV-positive; the others were transplanted for non-autoimmune, non-viral indications. Subjects received no induction therapy and standard immunosuppression until randomization at 12-24 months post-transplant. Tolerance was defined as complete immunosuppression withdrawal for at least one year with no rise in liver enzymes beyond twice the upper limit of normal. Blood samples were collected pre-transplant, pre-randomization before withdrawal, and post-randomization after either full withdrawal or failed withdrawal. The study cohort included 8 liver transplant recipients, of whom 3 were classified as tolerant and 5 as non-tolerant. General findings and caveats noted by the study authors: The decline in donor-reactive sequences exceeded the decline in third party-reactive sequences, suggesting partial antigen-specific deletion that was unrelated to withdrawal success. Conclusions were preliminary, limited by small, heterogeneous patient numbers and non-standardized post-transplant time points. Low numbers of available donor cells limited the measurable donor-reactive repertoire in two subjects. When repertoire turnover was taken into account, detection of donor-reactive sequences was significantly reduced in 7 of 8 subjects for CD4 and in 8 of 8 subjects for CD8. A significant post-transplant decrease in circulating donor-reactive CD4 TCRbeta sequences was observed in most of the 8 subjects, irrespective of tolerance or HCV status. Because allograft tissue specimens were not available, migration of donor-reactive T cells into the graft, rather than deletion, may have occurred.

High-throughput TCRbeta CDR3 sequencing of frozen genomic DNA was performed by immunoSEQ, with PCR amplification, mapping, bias correction and internal controls included. The published analysis was carried out like this. Productive rearrangements were kept, and unique TCRbeta sequences were defined by CDR3 nucleotide sequence plus V and J gene. For classification of a sequence as donor-reactive, at least 5-fold expansion in CFSE-low cells relative to unstimulated pre-transplant cells and a frequency of at least 0.01% were required. Minimum frequency thresholds were set for each subject based on the unstimulated sample with the lowest template count, ensuring at least 90% detection power. Repertoire turnover was measured by Jensen-Shannon divergence between the top 1000 TCRbeta sequences post- and pre-transplant. Two-sided Fisher's exact tests were used to test for changes in the detection of donor-reactive sequences. As stored in TCRdb, this immuneACCESS dataset retains in-frame rearrangements with V and J assigned. A fraction of the clones does not appear; measured against another copy, unresolved V genes explain less than half of the discrepancy, and the remainder lacks a known reason. The V and J calls and clone size come from that table; D and trimming were worked out from the DNA. The sample table records more than 95,000 clones; 75% to 95% of these occur just once. The biggest ten clones account for around 0.8% of the sample.

This sample comprised CD4+ T cells from blood, obtained 12 months after liver transplant. The chain was built from TRBV29-1 and TRBJ2-7, and TRBD2 may be the D gene, going by 6 matching bases. The origin of this receptor is a human patient who received a liver transplant. After a transplant, some of the T cells may come from the graft donor. The nucleotides are TGCAGCGCGGGACTTCCCGGGGGTGAGCAGTACTTC. Its product reads: CSAGLPGGEQYF.